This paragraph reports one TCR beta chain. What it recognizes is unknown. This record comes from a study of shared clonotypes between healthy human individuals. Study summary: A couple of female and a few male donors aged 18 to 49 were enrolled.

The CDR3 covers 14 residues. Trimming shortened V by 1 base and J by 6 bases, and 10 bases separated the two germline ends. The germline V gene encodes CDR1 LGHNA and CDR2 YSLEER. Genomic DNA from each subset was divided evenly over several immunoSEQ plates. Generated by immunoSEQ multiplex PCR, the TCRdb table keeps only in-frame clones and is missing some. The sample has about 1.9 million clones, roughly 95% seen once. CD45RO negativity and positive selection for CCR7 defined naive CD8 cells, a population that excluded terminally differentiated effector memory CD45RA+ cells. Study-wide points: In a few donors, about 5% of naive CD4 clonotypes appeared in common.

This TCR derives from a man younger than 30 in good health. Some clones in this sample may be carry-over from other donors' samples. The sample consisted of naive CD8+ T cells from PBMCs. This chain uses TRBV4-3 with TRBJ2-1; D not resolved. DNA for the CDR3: TGCGCCAGCAGCCAAGGAATGCGCGGCAATGAGCAGTTCTTC. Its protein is CASSQGMRGNEQFF.